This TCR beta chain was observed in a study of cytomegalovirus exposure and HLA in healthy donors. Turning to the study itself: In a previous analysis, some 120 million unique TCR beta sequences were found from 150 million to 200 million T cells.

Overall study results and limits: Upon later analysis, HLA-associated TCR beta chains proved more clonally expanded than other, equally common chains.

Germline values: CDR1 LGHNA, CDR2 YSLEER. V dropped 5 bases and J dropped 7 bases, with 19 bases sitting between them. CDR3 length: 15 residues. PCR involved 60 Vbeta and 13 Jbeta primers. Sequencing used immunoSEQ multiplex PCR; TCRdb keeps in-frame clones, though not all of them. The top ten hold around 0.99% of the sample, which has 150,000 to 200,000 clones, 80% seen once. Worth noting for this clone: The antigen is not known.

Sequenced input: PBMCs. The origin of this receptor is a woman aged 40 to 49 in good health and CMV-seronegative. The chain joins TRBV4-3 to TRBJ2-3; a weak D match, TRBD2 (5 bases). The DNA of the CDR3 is TGCGCCAGCAGCAAACTGACGGAGGAGGCGAATACGCAGTATTTT. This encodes CASSKLTEEANTQYF.